Below, 31 T cell receptor beta chains from the same sample are listed, as sequenced in a study of Graves' ophthalmopathy and Graves' hyperthyroidism. Amplification of TCR beta CDR3 regions used RNA transcripts. First-round RT-PCR used HTBI primers; second-round multiplex PCR followed. TCRdb reanalysed the multiplex PCR reads using MiXCR and keeps one entry per CDR3 protein. The table records about 210,000 distinct CDR3 sequences, 25% to 30% of them present only once. Input material: peripheral blood. These receptors were obtained from a man in his fifties or sixties with Graves' ophthalmopathy.

This clonotype was recorded at least ten times. The chain couples TRBV14 to TRBJ2-2; D may be TRBD2 (5 bases). The V gene's germline CDR1 is SGHDN and CDR2 FVKESK. With 0 bases removed from V and 0 bases from J, the gap between germline ends came to 14 bases. The CDR3 has 18 residues. The CDR3 reads CASSQDPGLETNTGELFF. In DNA, the CDR3 is TGTGCCAGCAGCCAAGATCCGGGGTTGGAAACGAACACCGGGGAGCTGTTTTTT.

This clonotype was seen ten or more times. The chain uses TRBV25-1 and TRBJ1-1; D not certain. The germline V and J ends were trimmed by 5 bases and 2 bases, with 9 bases remaining between them. CDR3 length: 13 amino acids. The V gene's germline CDR1 is MGHDK and CDR2 SYGVNS. The CDR3 loop reads CASSKHVNTEAFF. CDR3 DNA sequence: TGTGCCAGCAGTAAACACGTTAACACTGAAGCTTTCTTT.

The chain has TRBV4-1 and TRBJ1-5; weak D call: TRBD1 (6 bases). Germline V lookup: CDR1 MGHRA, CDR2 YSYEKL. V was cut by 2 bases and J by 3 bases, with 14 bases left in between. The CDR3 is 16 amino acids. DNA of the CDR3: TGCGCCAGCAGCCAACCTACAGGGAAGAACAATCAGCCCCAGCATTTT. Translation: CASSQPTGKNNQPQHF.

This clonotype has at least ten counts. This sequence joins TRBV4-1 and TRBJ2-7; no clear D. Trimming cost V 3 bases and J 6 bases, with 9 bases left between them. In germline, CDR1 is MGHRA, CDR2 YSYEKL. This CDR3 comprises 12 residues. CDR3 coding DNA: TGCGCCAGCAGCCAGCCCCTTAGCGAGCAGTACTTC. It translates to CASSQPLSEQYF.

The rearrangement joins TRBV6-1 to TRBJ1-2; 10 nucleotides line up with TRBD1. The V and J ends lost 6 bases and 7 bases, in that order; junction bases with no gene match: 8. The CDR3 covers 14 residues. Germline V gene lookup returns CDR1 MNHNS and CDR2 SASEGT. The CDR3 DNA is TGTGCCAGCAGGGGGACAGGGGAGGGACTTGGCTACACCTTC. Translated, it gives CASRGTGEGLGYTF.

CDR3 sequence reads: CASSPRNGSPGTGVRSHEQYF. CDR3 in DNA: TGTGCCAGTAGTCCCAGAAATGGATCCCCCGGGACAGGAGTTCGTTCCCACGAGCAGTACTTC. V and J are TRBV19 and TRBJ2-7, with 8 bases aligning to TRBD1. Germline V gives CDR1 LNHDA, CDR2 SQIVND (reference sequence). V lost 5 bases and J lost 5; bases outside the gene matches: 29. The CDR3 runs 21 residues.

The chain couples TRBV20-1 to TRBJ1-5; maybe TRBD1 (5 bases). V lost 5 bases and J lost 5, with 19 bases in between. Per germline, CDR1 DFQATT and CDR2 SNEGSKA (reference sequence). The CDR3 has 15 residues. The DNA of the CDR3 is TGCAGTGCTCCGAATCGGGGCGGGCCCCATCAGCCCCAGCATTTT. This gives the protein CSAPNRGGPHQPQHF.

CDR3 amino acids: CASRYEQGRGLPQHF. Here the CDR3 DNA reads TGTGCCAGCAGATACGAACAGGGGAGGGGTCTGCCCCAGCATTTT. V is TRBV6-5 and J is TRBJ1-5; the match to TRBD1 covers 7 bases. V lost 6 bases and J lost 9; bases outside the gene matches: 14. This CDR3 is 15 amino acids long. Germline CDR1 reads MNHEY; CDR2 reads SVGAGI.

The chain carries TRBV27 and TRBJ1-5; 10 bases agree with TRBD1. Germline trimming cut 6 bases from V and 4 bases from J; bases unmatched to any gene: 3. This CDR3 has 14 residues. CDR1 is MNHEY, CDR2 SMNVEV, per germline (reference sequence). CDR3 sequence (DNA): TGTGCCAGCAGGAAGGGACAGGGGAATCAGCCCCAGCATTTT. Protein sequence: CASRKGQGNQPQHF.

The table lists this clonotype with many counts. The V call is TRBV7-3, the J call TRBJ1-1, with no clear D. Looked up from germline, CDR1 is SGHTA and CDR2 is FQGTGA. This CDR3 is built from 14 residues. Trimming removed 4 bases from V and 1 base from J, with 10 bases in between. The DNA of the CDR3 is TGTGCCAGCAGCTCCGCAGCGGGGAACACTGAAGCTTTCTTT. This sequence encodes CASSSAAGNTEAFF.

In this sample, this clonotype turned up many times. The rearrangement uses TRBV30 and TRBJ1-3; D remains unclear. The CDR3 spans 15 residues. Germline V gives CDR1 GTSNPN, CDR2 SVGIG (reference sequence). V was pared by 3 bases and J by 1 base, with 13 bases between. CDR3 sequence: CAWSYTGSSGNTIYF. CDR3 coding DNA: TGTGCCTGGAGCTACACGGGGAGTTCTGGAAACACCATATATTTT. The complete variable domain, with remaining parts taken from reference TRBV30 and TRBJ1-3, reads SQTIHQWPATLVQPVGSPLSLECTVEGTSNPNLYWYRQAAGRGLQLLFYSVGIGQISSEVPQNLSASRPQDRQFILSSKKLLLSDSGFYLCAWSYTGSSGNTIYFGEGSWLTVV.

This clonotype has a count of ten or more. The chain has TRBV7-2 and TRBJ2-7, with 11 nucleotides matching TRBD1. The CDR3 is 15 residues long. The germline CDR1 and CDR2 sequences are SGHTA and FQGNSA. The V and J ends lost 1 base and 2 bases, in that order; junction bases with no gene match: 1. This CDR3 is CASSLGTGGPYEQYF. The CDR3 coding sequence is TGTGCCAGCAGCTTAGGGACAGGGGGCCCCTACGAGCAGTACTTC.

V and J are TRBV11-1 and TRBJ2-7, with TRBD1 identical over 9 bases. J was trimmed by 5 bases and V by 5 bases; bases with no gene match: 13. Germline V gene sequence: CDR1 SGHAT, CDR2 FQDESV (reference sequence). The CDR3 is made up of 16 amino acids. Here the CDR3 DNA reads TGTGCCAGCAGCCAAAGAGCCGGGACAGGGATCAACGAGCAGTACTTC. Its protein is CASSQRAGTGINEQYF.

As concerns this clonotype: One base away lies a much larger clone, so this may be a sequencing read error. This chain joins TRBV19 and TRBJ1-2; D call uncertain. CDR1 LNHDA and CDR2 SQIVND come from the germline V gene (reference sequence). CDR3 length: 15 amino acids. V lost 1 base to trimming and J lost 7 bases, with 16 bases between them. The CDR3 loop is CASSIGPPDFCGYTF. The CDR3 DNA is TGTGCCAGTAGTATAGGCCCCCCGGACTTTTGTGGCTACACCTTC.

This chain joins TRBV5-1 and TRBJ1-1; the D is unclear. The CDR3 is 14 residues long. The germline V and J ends were trimmed by 0 bases and 0 bases, with 6 bases remaining between them. Germline V gives CDR1 SGHRS, CDR2 YFSETQ. The CDR3 reads CASSLGPLNTEAFF. The CDR3 DNA reads as TGCGCCAGCAGCTTGGGTCCACTGAACACTGAAGCTTTCTTT.

J is TRBJ2-5 and V is TRBV6-5; D might be TRBD1 (8 bases). Germline assignment: CDR1 MNHEY and CDR2 SVGAGI. The CDR3 is 14 residues long. Trimming removed 3 bases at V and 5 bases at J, with 13 bases between. The CDR3 sequence is CASSYGQGGETQYF. The CDR3 bases are TGTGCCAGCAGTTATGGACAGGGAGGGGAGACCCAGTACTTC.

The V call is TRBV15, the J call TRBJ1-1; maybe TRBD1 (6 bases). The germline V and J ends were trimmed by 0 bases and 11 bases, with 25 bases remaining between them. The CDR3 consists of 17 residues. Germline V CDR1 and CDR2: LNHNV, YYDKDF (reference sequence). CDR3 sequence reads: CATSRDIGGQGPARAFF. The CDR3 region has the DNA TGTGCCACCAGCAGAGATATCGGGGGGCAAGGACCGGCGAGGGCTTTCTTT.

The V and J genes are TRBV12-3 or TRBV12-4 and TRBJ1-3; D remains ambiguous. The length of the CDR3 is 13 residues. V gave up 5 bases and J gave up 4 bases, with 9 bases separating them. DNA of the CDR3: TGTGCCAGCAGTCCTACACAGGGAAACACCATATATTTT. Translating gives CASSPTQGNTIYF.

This clonotype was counted at least ten times. The chain uses TRBV11-2 and TRBJ1-1; D possibly corresponds to TRBD1 (5 bases). CDR3 size: 12 residues. Trimming pared 3 bases from V and 7 bases from J, leaving 9 bases between. CDR1 SGHAT and CDR2 FQNNGV come from the germline V gene. CDR3 in amino acids: CASSFSTVEAFF. The DNA of the CDR3 is TGTGCCAGCAGCTTTTCGACAGTTGAAGCTTTCTTT.

This clonotype appeared many times. The rearrangement joins TRBV5-5 to TRBJ2-5; tentative D call: TRBD2 (7 bases). The CDR3 is 16 residues long. Germline V gene sequence: CDR1 SGHKS, CDR2 YYEKEE (reference sequence). Between the trimmed V and J ends, which lost 0 bases and 1 base, there was a span of 13 bases. DNA for the CDR3: TGTGCCAGCAGCTTGGCAGTTGCGGGGGCCCAAGAGACCCAGTACTTC. It yields the protein CASSLAVAGAQETQYF.

The rearrangement uses TRBV7-2 and TRBJ2-4; possible D gene TRBD1, 5 bases. The V end lost 1 base, the J end lost 1 base, and 5 bases lay between the germline ends. In germline, CDR1 is SGHTA, CDR2 FQGNSA. This CDR3 spans 14 amino acids. The CDR3: CASSLGQAKNIQYF. The CDR3 bases are TGTGCCAGCAGCTTAGGACAGGCCAAAAACATTCAGTACTTC. The full variable domain, rest sourced from reference TRBV7-2 and TRBJ2-4, is GAGVSQSPSNKVTEKGKDVELRCDPISGHTALYWYRQSLGQGLEFLIYFQGNSAPDKSGLPSDRFSAERTGGSVSTLTIQRTQQEDSAVYLCASSLGQAKNIQYFGAGTRLSVL.

This clonotype was counted many times. V is TRBV7-2 and J is TRBJ1-3; D remains ambiguous. With 6 bases removed from V and 7 bases from J, the gap between germline ends came to 16 bases. The CDR3 contains 14 residues. Germline V gene lookup returns CDR1 SGHTA and CDR2 FQGNSA. CDR3 DNA: TGTGCCAGCAGTCTAAGTATACGTGGGAACACCATATATTTT. Translated: CASSLSIRGNTIYF.

This clonotype was counted ten times or more. The rearrangement joins TRBV12-3 or TRBV12-4 to TRBJ2-7, with D perhaps TRBD1 or TRBD2 (6 bases each). There are 13 residues in the CDR3. The V and J ends lost 5 bases and 6 bases respectively, with 14 bases between them. The CDR3 loop is CASSRGALSEQYF. CDR3 in DNA: TGTGCCAGCAGTAGGGGGGCTCTGAGCGAGCAGTACTTC.

This clonotype was seen many times. V gene TRBV12-3 or TRBV12-4 combines with J gene TRBJ1-2; D ambiguous. V gave up 4 bases and J gave up 0 bases, with 15 bases separating them. This CDR3 spans 16 amino acids. The CDR3 bases are TGTGCCAGCAGTTCTTTTGGCAGCCCAGCTAACTATGGCTACACCTTC. It encodes CASSSFGSPANYGYTF.

This clonotype was recorded many times. The chain couples TRBV30 to TRBJ2-2, with D tentatively TRBD2 (5 bases). Germline-derived CDR1 and CDR2 are GTSNPN and SVGIG (reference sequence). The CDR3 has 14 amino acids. V was pared by 5 bases and J by 0 bases, with 10 bases between. The CDR3 DNA sequence: TGTGCCTGGGGCCTGGGAGCGAACACCGGGGAGCTGTTTTTT. This translates into CAWGLGANTGELFF.

This clonotype was seen repeatedly, ten times or more. The rearrangement joins TRBV9 to TRBJ2-5; 8 bases line up with TRBD1. This CDR3 is 14 amino acids long. Germline CDR1 is SGDLS and CDR2 is YYNGEE. V lost 8 bases and J lost 4; bases outside the gene matches: 10. The CDR3 is CASSVGQGRETQYF. The CDR3 DNA reads TGTGCCAGTAGTGTTGGACAGGGAAGAGAGACCCAGTACTTC.

In this sample, this clonotype turned up many times. V gene TRBV28 combines with J gene TRBJ1-2, with 7 positions matching TRBD1. In germline, CDR1 is MDHEN, CDR2 SYDVKM. This CDR3 has 13 amino acids. J lost 2 bases, V lost 5 bases, and 2 bases had no gene match. The DNA for the CDR3 is TGTGCCAGCAGTGCGGGACAGAACTATGGCTACACCTTC. It translates to CASSAGQNYGYTF.

The rearrangement uses TRBV20-1 and TRBJ2-7, with TRBD1 matching over 8 bases. V was pared by 7 bases and J by 7 bases, with 9 bases of the junction left unmatched. Germline loops: CDR1 DFQATT, CDR2 SNEGSKA (reference sequence). The CDR3 covers 12 residues. The CDR3 nucleotides read TGCAGTGGGAAACAGGGGGTGGCGGAGCAGTACTTC. It specifies CSGKQGVAEQYF.

This sequence joins TRBV6-2 or TRBV6-3 and TRBJ2-2, with D possibly matching TRBD1 (5 bases). The length of the CDR3 is 13 residues. CDR1 and CDR2 (germline): MNHEY, SVGEGT. V lost 4 bases, J lost 9 bases, and 12 bases lay in between. The CDR3 nucleotides read TGTGCCAGCAGTTCCCAGGGTGGCCGGGAGCTGTTTTTT. Translating gives CASSSQGGRELFF.

This clonotype was recorded many times. The chain has TRBV7-2 and TRBJ1-2; no definite D call. Trimming pared 5 bases from V and 0 bases from J, leaving 13 bases between. The CDR3 covers 15 residues. Germline CDR1 and CDR2: SGHTA and FQGNSA. The CDR3, as DNA: TGTGCCAGCAGCCCGTTTACCCTAGCTAACTATGGCTACACCTTC. Its protein is CASSPFTLANYGYTF.

This clonotype has more than one count but fewer than ten. The rearrangement uses TRBV7-8 and TRBJ2-7; TRBD1 aligns across 7 bases. CDR3 length: 13 residues. V was clipped by 5 bases and J by 5 bases; unmatched bases: 6. Germline lookup yields CDR1 SGHVS and CDR2 FQNEAQ. CDR3 DNA: TGTGCCAGCAGCACAAGACAGGGTAACGAGCAGTACTTC. As protein: CASSTRQGNEQYF.